Listed below are T cell receptor beta chains from one sample, sequenced in a study of patients and donors after allogeneic stem cell transplantation. MiXCR was run by TCRdb on the RT-PCR reads, yielding one entry per CDR3 protein. Of hundreds of thousands of distinct CDR3 sequences listed, more than 15% are singletons. What was sequenced was blood, either unsorted or a sorted T cell fraction (not recorded which). These receptors all come from a human donor who was either an allogeneic HSCT recipient or a stem cell or donor lymphocyte infusion donor (not recorded which). It is not recorded whose cells these are; they may come from a transplant donor. Both conserved end residues are part of each CDR3. The D gene is left open where the match is weak. Clone size is shown for a subset of rows, as once, few, many or a class of expanded clone.

D gene,V gene,J gene,clone size,CDR3 protein,CDR3 DNA
.,TRBV12-3/TRBV12-4,TRBJ1-1,many,CASSRRWVAMNTEAFF,TGTGCCAGCAGCCGCCGGTGGGTGGCAATGAACACTGAAGCTTTCTTT
.,TRBV12-3/TRBV12-4,TRBJ1-1,.,CASSSPRAEAFF,TGTGCCAGCAGTAGTCCAAGAGCTGAAGCTTTCTTT
.,TRBV30,TRBJ2-6,.,CAWRFSRGLGGANVLTF,TGTGCCTGGAGGTTCTCCAGGGGTTTGGGAGGGGCCAACGTCCTGACTTTC
.,TRBV29-1,TRBJ1-2,.,CSVARNYGYTF,TGCAGCGTTGCCAGGAACTATGGCTACACCTTC
.,TRBV7-9,TRBJ2-7,.,CASSSSGGLGSYEQYF,TGTGCCAGCAGCTCCTCAGGGGGGCTTGGCTCCTACGAGCAGTACTTC
.,TRBV21-1,TRBJ1-6,.,CASSMRAGILSPLHF,TGTGCCAGCAGCATGCGCGCGGGTATCCTCTCACCCCTCCACTTT
TRBD2,TRBV3-1,TRBJ2-1,few,CASSHELAGLYNEQFF,TGTGCCAGCAGCCACGAACTAGCGGGACTCTACAATGAGCAGTTCTTC
.,TRBV12-3/TRBV12-4,TRBJ2-2,.,CASSLSGVGAGELFF,TGTGCCAGCAGTTTATCCGGGGTAGGAGCCGGGGAGCTGTTTTTT
TRBD2,TRBV11-2,TRBJ2-3,.,CASSYWTSPDTQYF,TGTGCCAGCAGCTACTGGACTAGCCCAGATACGCAGTATTTT
TRBD1,TRBV5-1,TRBJ1-2,.,CASSLQNPGQGYGLYGYTF,TGCGCCAGCAGCTTGCAAAACCCGGGACAGGGTTACGGCCTTTATGGCTACACCTTC
TRBD2,TRBV4-1,TRBJ2-3,many,CASSQLAGVVSDTQYF,TGCGCCAGCAGCCAACTAGCGGGGGTCGTCTCAGATACGCAGTATTTT
.,TRBV4-3,TRBJ1-2,few,CASSRLSSPTYGYTF,TGCGCCAGCAGCCGACTAAGCAGCCCTACTTATGGCTACACCTTC
TRBD2,TRBV6-2/TRBV6-3,TRBJ2-1,few,CASFLTSGDLHEQFF,TGTGCCAGCTTTCTGACTAGCGGGGATTTACATGAGCAGTTCTTC
TRBD2,TRBV18,TRBJ2-7,.,CASSRTSAYEQYF,TGTGCCAGCTCTCGGACTAGCGCGTACGAGCAGTACTTC
.,TRBV5-6,TRBJ2-1,.,CASSSGLRGKRLQYNEQFF,TGTGCCAGCAGCTCGGGACTCCGGGGTAAGCGACTCCAGTACAATGAGCAGTTCTTC
.,TRBV5-4,TRBJ1-6,.,CASSSQGQNLHF,TGTGCCAGCAGCTCACAGGGTCAAAACCTCCACTTT
.,TRBV28,TRBJ1-5,few,CASSPGLKKPQHF,TGTGCCAGCAGTCCGGGACTCAAAAAGCCCCAGCATTTT
TRBD2,TRBV9,TRBJ2-1,.,CASSVAQLTSGRAYNEQFF,TGTGCCAGCAGCGTAGCCCAATTGACTAGCGGGAGGGCCTACAATGAGCAGTTCTTC
.,TRBV24-1,TRBJ2-1,.,CATSVFGGNEQFF,TGTGCCACCAGTGTTTTTGGAGGAAATGAGCAGTTCTTC
TRBD1,TRBV6-1,TRBJ2-2,once,CASSPYRDRSTGELFF,TGTGCCAGCAGCCCTTACCGGGACAGGTCTACCGGGGAGCTGTTTTTT
TRBD1,TRBV27,TRBJ1-2,.,CASSKLPGQGIGYTF,TGTGCCAGCAGTAAGTTGCCGGGACAGGGAATTGGCTACACCTTC
.,TRBV20-1,TRBJ2-7,.,CSARGNKRDEQYF,TGCAGTGCTAGAGGAAATAAAAGGGACGAGCAGTACTTC
.,TRBV29-1,TRBJ2-1,few,CSVVGRTEYNEQFF,TGCAGCGTTGTAGGGAGGACGGAGTACAATGAGCAGTTCTTC
.,TRBV28,TRBJ2-7,few,CASSTDREGSYEQYF,TGTGCCAGCAGTACGGACAGGGAGGGATCCTACGAGCAGTACTTC
TRBD2,TRBV6-2/TRBV6-3,TRBJ2-1,.,CASSYDFWGGAGGSSYNEQFF,TGTGCCAGCAGTTACGATTTTTGGGGAGGCGCGGGGGGCAGCTCCTACAATGAGCAGTTCTTC
.,TRBV2,TRBJ1-1,.,CASSGGGPQAFF,TGTGCCAGCAGTGGTGGGGGACCCCAAGCTTTCTTT
.,TRBV29-1,TRBJ2-2,few,CSVEDRYTGELFF,TGCAGCGTTGAGGACAGATACACCGGGGAGCTGTTTTTT
.,TRBV19,TRBJ1-5,.,CASSITGRMHPTHF,TGTGCCAGTAGTATAACAGGGAGGATGCACCCCACGCATTTT
.,TRBV10-3,TRBJ1-2,.,CAISFQANYGYTF,TGTGCCATCAGCTTTCAAGCTAACTATGGCTACACCTTC
TRBD2,TRBV24-1,TRBJ2-1,once,CATSETGTRNYNEQFF,TGTGCCACCAGTGAAACCGGGACTAGGAACTACAATGAGCAGTTCTTC
.,TRBV18,TRBJ2-1,few,CASSQDGNNEQFF,TGTGCCAGCTCACAAGACGGAAACAATGAGCAGTTCTTC
.,TRBV19,TRBJ2-1,once,CASSPWDSYNEQFF,TGTGCCAGTAGTCCATGGGACTCCTACAATGAGCAGTTCTTC
.,TRBV7-9,TRBJ2-7,once,CASSGGTGWYKQYF,TGTGCCAGCAGCGGGGGGACGGGTTGGTACAAGCAGTACTTC
.,TRBV29-1,TRBJ1-1,few,CSGGPVNEAFF,TGCAGCGGTGGCCCCGTGAACGAAGCTTTCTTT
.,TRBV6-5,TRBJ2-5,.,CASSFLRDIQETQYF,TGTGCCAGCAGTTTCCTAAGGGACATCCAAGAGACCCAGTACTTC
TRBD1,TRBV6-1,TRBJ1-1,.,CASSDLATGGVAFF,TGTGCCAGCAGTGACCTTGCCACAGGGGGGGTAGCTTTCTTT
.,TRBV11-2,TRBJ2-2,.,CASSPPRMNTGELFF,TGTGCCAGCAGCCCACCTAGGATGAATACCGGGGAGCTGTTTTTT
.,TRBV3-1,TRBJ2-7,many,CASSQHYEQYF,TGTGCCAGCAGCCAGCACTACGAGCAGTACTTC
.,TRBV6-1,TRBJ2-1,few,CASSILTSSYNEQFF,TGTGCCAGCAGTATTTTGACCAGCTCCTACAATGAGCAGTTCTTC
TRBD1,TRBV5-6,TRBJ1-6,.,CASSFYPRQGVNSPLHF,TGTGCCAGCAGCTTCTACCCTCGACAGGGGGTTAATTCACCCCTCCACTTT
.,TRBV20-1,TRBJ1-5,few,CSARGRSNQPQHF,TGCAGTGCCCGGGGACGGAGCAATCAGCCCCAGCATTTT
.,TRBV6-5,TRBJ2-1,many,CASWGRYNEQFF,TGTGCCAGTTGGGGCAGGTACAATGAGCAGTTCTTC
TRBD2,TRBV3-1,TRBJ2-5,few,CASSRLARDIIPRETQYF,TGTGCCAGCAGCCGACTAGCGAGGGACATTATTCCAAGGGAGACCCAGTACTTC
TRBD1,TRBV20-1,TRBJ1-1,.,CSAHAGGPNTEAFF,TGCAGTGCTCACGCAGGGGGGCCTAACACTGAAGCTTTCTTT
.,TRBV6-5,TRBJ2-1,.,CASSYRRPDNEQFF,TGTGCCAGCAGTTACCGTCGACCCGACAATGAGCAGTTCTTC
TRBD2,TRBV20-1,TRBJ2-1,few,CSAPRRTSVSSSYNEQFF,TGCAGTGCCCCTCGCAGGACTAGCGTATCAAGCTCCTACAATGAGCAGTTCTTC